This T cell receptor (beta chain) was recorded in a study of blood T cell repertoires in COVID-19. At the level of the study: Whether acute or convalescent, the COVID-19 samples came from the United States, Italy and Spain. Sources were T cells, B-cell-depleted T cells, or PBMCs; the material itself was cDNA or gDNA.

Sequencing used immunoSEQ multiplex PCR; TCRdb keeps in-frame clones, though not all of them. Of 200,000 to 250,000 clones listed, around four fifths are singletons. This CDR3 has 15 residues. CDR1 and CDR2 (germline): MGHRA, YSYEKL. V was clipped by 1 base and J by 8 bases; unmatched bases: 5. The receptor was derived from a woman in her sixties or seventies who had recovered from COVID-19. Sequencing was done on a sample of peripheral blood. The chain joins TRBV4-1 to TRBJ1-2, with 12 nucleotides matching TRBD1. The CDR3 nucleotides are TGCGCCAGCAGCCAAGGGGACAGGGGGCGATTCGGCTACACCTTC. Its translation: CASSQGDRGRFGYTF.